This T cell receptor beta chain was observed in a study of blood T cell repertoires in COVID-19. This CDR3 has 15 residues. V lost 4 bases to trimming and J lost 3 bases, with 16 bases between them. The germline gives CDR1 SGHRS, CDR2 YFSETQ. Measured with immunoSEQ multiplex PCR; TCRdb has only the in-frame clones, and not every one. The table shows about 44,000 clones, with roughly 68% occurring only once. This sequence joins TRBV5-1 and TRBJ2-5; D might be TRBD2 (7 bases). Material for sequencing was peripheral blood. The source of this sequence is an elderly man with acute or convalescent COVID-19. CDR3 in amino acids: CASSGSGTRKETQYF. In DNA, the CDR3 is TGCGCCAGCAGCGGAAGCGGGACAAGAAAAGAGACCCAGTACTTC. The variable domain in full, completed from reference TRBV5-1 and TRBJ2-5, reads KAGVTQTPRYLIKTRGQQVTLSCSPISGHRSVSWYQQTPGQGLQFLFEYFSETQRNKGNFPGRFSGRQFSNSRSEMNVSTLELGDSALYLCASSGSGTRKETQYFGPGTRLLVL.